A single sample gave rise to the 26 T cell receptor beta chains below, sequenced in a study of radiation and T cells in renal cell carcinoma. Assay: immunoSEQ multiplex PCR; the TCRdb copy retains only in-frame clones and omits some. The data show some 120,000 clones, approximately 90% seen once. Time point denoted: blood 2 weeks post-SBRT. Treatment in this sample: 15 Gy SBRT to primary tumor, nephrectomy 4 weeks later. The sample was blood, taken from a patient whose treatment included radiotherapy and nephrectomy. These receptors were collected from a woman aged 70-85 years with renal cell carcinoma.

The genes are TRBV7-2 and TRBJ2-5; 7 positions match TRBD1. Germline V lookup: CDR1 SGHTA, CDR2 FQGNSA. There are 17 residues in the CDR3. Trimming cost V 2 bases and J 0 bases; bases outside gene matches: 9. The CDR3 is CASSLSRSRGYQETQYF. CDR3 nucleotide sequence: TGTGCCAGCAGCTTAAGCCGTAGCAGGGGGTACCAAGAGACCCAGTACTTC.

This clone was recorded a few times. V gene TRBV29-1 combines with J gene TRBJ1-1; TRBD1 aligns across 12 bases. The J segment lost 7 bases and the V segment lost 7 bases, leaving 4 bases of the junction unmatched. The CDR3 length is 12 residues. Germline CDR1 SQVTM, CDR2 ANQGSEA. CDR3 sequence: CSGGQGASEAFF. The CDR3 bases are TGCAGCGGGGGACAGGGGGCAAGTGAAGCTTTCTTT.

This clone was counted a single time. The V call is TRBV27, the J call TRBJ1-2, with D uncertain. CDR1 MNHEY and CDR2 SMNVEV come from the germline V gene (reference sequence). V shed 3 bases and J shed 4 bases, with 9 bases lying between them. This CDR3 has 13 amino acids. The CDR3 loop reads CASSLRSGYGYTF. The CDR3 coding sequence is TGTGCCAGCAGTTTGAGGAGTGGCTATGGCTACACCTTC.

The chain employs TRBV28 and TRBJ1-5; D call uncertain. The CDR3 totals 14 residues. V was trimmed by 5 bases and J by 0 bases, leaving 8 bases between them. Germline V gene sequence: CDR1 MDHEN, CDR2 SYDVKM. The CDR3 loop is CASSPHSSNQPQHF. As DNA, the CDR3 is TGTGCCAGCAGTCCCCACAGTAGCAATCAGCCCCAGCATTTT.

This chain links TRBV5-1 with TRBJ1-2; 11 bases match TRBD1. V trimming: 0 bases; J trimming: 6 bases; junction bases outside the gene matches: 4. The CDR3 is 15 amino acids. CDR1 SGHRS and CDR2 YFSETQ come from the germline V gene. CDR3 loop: CASSLVGQGADGYTF. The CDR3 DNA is TGCGCCAGCAGCTTGGTTGGACAGGGGGCCGATGGCTACACCTTC.

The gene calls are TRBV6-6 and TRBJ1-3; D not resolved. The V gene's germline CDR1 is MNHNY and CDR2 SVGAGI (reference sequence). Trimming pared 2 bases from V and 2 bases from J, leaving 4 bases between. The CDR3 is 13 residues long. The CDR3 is CASSYEAGNTIYF. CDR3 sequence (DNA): TGTGCCAGCAGTTACGAGGCTGGAAACACCATATATTTT.

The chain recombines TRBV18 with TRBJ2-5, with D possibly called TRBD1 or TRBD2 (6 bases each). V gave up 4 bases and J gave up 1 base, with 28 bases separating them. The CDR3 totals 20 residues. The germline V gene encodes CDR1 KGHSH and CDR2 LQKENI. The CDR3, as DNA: TGTGCCAGCTCACTCAAGGGGGGCGCCGGGCTTCTCGACGTCCAAGAGACCCAGTACTTC. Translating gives CASSLKGGAGLLDVQETQYF.

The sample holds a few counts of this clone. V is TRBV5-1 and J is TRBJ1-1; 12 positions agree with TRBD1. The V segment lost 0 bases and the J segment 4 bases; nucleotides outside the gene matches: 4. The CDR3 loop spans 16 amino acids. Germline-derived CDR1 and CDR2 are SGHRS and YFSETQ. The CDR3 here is CASSLGDRGRGTEAFF. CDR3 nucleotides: TGCGCCAGCAGCTTGGGGGACAGGGGGCGAGGCACTGAAGCTTTCTTT.

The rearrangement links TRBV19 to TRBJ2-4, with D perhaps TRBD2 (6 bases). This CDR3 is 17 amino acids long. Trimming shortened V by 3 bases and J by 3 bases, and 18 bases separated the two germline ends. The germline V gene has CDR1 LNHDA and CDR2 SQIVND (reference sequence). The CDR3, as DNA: TGTGCCAGTAGTATCGGGCGGGACCCTACCGTCAAAAACATTCAGTACTTC. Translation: CASSIGRDPTVKNIQYF.

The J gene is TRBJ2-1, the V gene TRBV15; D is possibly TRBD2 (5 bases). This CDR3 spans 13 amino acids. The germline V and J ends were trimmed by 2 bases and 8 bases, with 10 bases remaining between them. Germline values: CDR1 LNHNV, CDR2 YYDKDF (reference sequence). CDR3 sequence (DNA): TGTGCCACCAGCAGACCCCACGGGGATGAGCAGTTCTTC. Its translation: CATSRPHGDEQFF.

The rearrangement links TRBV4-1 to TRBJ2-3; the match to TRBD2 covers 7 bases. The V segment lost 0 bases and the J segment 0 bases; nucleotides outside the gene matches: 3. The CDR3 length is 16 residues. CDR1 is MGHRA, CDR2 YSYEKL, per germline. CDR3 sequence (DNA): TGCGCCAGCAGCCAAGATGCTAGCGGTAGCACAGATACGCAGTATTTT. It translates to CASSQDASGSTDTQYF.

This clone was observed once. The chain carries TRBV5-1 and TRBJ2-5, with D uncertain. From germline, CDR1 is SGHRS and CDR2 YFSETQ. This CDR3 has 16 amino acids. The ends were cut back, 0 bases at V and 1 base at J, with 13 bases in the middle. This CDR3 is CASSLGQHEAQETQYF. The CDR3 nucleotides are TGCGCCAGCAGCTTGGGGCAACATGAGGCCCAAGAGACCCAGTACTTC.

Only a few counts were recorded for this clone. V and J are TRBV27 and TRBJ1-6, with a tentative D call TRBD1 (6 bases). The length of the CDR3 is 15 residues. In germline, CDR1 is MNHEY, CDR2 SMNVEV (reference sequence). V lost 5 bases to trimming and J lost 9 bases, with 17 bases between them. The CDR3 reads CASSQTGVMGSPLHF. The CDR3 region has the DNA TGTGCCAGCAGTCAGACAGGTGTTATGGGTTCACCCCTCCACTTT.

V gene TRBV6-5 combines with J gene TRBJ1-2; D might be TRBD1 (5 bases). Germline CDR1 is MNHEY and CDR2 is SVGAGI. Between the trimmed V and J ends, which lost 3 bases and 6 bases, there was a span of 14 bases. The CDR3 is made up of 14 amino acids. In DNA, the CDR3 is TGTGCCAGCAGTTATAGGGGCGCAGAGAATGGCTACACCTTC. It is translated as CASSYRGAENGYTF.

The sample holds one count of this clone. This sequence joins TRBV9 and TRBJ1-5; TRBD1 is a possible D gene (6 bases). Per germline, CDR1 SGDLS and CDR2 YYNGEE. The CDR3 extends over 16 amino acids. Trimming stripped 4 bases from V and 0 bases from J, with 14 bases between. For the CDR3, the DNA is TGTGCCAGCAGCCCATCGACAGGACTTAGCAATCAGCCCCAGCATTTT. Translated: CASSPSTGLSNQPQHF.

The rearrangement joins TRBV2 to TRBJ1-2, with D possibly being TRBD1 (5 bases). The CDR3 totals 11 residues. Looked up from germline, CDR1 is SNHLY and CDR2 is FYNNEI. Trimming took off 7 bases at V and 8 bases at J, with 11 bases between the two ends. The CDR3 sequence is CASNQGGGYTF. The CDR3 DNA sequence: TGTGCCAGCAACCAGGGTGGCGGCTACACCTTC.

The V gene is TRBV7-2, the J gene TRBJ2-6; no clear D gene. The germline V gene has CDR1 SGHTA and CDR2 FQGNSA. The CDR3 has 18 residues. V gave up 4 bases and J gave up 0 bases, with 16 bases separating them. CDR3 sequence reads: CASSSSNTYNSGANVLTF. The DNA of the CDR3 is TGTGCCAGCAGCTCCTCCAACACCTACAACTCTGGGGCCAACGTCCTGACTTTC.

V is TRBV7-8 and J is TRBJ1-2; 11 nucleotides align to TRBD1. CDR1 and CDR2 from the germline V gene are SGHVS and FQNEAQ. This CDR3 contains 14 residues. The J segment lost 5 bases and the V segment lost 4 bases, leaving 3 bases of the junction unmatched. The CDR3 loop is CASSYGQGAYGYTF. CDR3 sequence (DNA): TGTGCCAGCAGCTACGGACAGGGGGCATATGGCTACACCTTC.

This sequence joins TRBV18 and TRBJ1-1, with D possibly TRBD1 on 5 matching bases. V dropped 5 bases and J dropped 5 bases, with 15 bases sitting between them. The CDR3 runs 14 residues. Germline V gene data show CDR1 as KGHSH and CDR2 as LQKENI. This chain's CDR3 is CASSSSRGWTEAFF. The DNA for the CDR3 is TGTGCCAGCTCATCCTCGAGGGGCTGGACTGAAGCTTTCTTT.

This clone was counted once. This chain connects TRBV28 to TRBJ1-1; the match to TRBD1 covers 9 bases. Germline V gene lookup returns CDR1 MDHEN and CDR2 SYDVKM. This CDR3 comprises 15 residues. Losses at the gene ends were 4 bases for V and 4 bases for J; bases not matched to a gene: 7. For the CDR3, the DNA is TGTGCCAGCAGTTCAAACAGGGGGCGGATCACTGAAGCTTTCTTT. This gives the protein CASSSNRGRITEAFF.

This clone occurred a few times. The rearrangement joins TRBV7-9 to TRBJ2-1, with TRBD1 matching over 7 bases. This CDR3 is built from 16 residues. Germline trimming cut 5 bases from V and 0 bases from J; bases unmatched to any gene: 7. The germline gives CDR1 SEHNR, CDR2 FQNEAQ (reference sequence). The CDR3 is CASSIGNRGSYNEQFF. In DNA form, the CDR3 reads TGTGCCAGCAGCATTGGGAACAGGGGCTCCTACAATGAGCAGTTCTTC.

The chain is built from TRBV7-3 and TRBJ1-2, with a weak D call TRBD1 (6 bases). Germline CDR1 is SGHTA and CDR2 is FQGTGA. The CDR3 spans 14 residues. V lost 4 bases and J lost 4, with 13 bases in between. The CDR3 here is CASSSATGGYGYTF. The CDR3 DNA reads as TGTGCCAGCAGCTCGGCGACAGGAGGCTATGGCTACACCTTC.

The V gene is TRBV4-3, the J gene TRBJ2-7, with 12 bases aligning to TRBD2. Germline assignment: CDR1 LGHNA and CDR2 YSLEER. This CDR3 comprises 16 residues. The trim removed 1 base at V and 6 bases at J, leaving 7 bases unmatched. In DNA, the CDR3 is TGCGCCAGCAGCCAAGCCCCCCCTAGCGGGGGGGCCGAGCAGTACTTC. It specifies CASSQAPPSGGAEQYF.

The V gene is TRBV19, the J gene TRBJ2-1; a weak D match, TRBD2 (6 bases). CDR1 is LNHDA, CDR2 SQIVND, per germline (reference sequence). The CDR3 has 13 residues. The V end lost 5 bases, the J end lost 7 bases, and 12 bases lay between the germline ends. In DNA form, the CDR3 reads TGTGCCAGTAGTGTGGACGCGGGGAATGAGCAGTTCTTC. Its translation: CASSVDAGNEQFF.

The CDR3: CATSREGVGQETQYF. The CDR3, as DNA: TGTGCCACCAGCAGAGAGGGGGTCGGTCAAGAGACCCAGTACTTC. The chain employs TRBV15 and TRBJ2-5; D is perhaps TRBD1 or TRBD2 (5 bases each). V lost 0 bases and J lost 2, with 10 bases in between. The CDR3 loop spans 15 amino acids. Germline CDR1 and CDR2: LNHNV and YYDKDF (reference sequence). Filled out from reference TRBV15 and TRBJ2-5, the complete variable domain reads DAMVIQNPRYQVTQFGKPVTLSCSQTLNHNVMYWYQQKSSQAPKLLFHYYDKDFNNEADTPDNFQSRRPNTSFCFLDIRSPGLGDTAMYLCATSREGVGQETQYFGPGTRLLVL.

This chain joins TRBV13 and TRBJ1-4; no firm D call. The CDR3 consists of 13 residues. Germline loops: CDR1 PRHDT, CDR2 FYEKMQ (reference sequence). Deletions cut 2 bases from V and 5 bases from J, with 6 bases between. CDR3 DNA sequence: TGTGCCAGCAGCTTAAGCCGGAATGAAAAACTGTTTTTT. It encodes CASSLSRNEKLFF.